Below are 3 T cell receptor beta chains sequenced from a single sample in a study of molecular identifiers for immune sequencing clone quantification. TCRdb processed the PCR reads anew with MiXCR; each CDR3 protein has one entry. Among 400,000 to 600,000 distinct CDR3 sequences listed, 25% were seen once. What was sequenced was naive CD8+ T cells from blood, with Jurkat cell RNA spiked in. Subset meaning: FACS-sorted CD8+CD4-CCR7+CD45RA+ naive T cells. Receptor source: a human donor in good health. Some libraries in this study had Jurkat cell RNA spiked in.

This clonotype has more than one count but fewer than ten. V is TRBV4-1 and J is TRBJ2-1; perhaps TRBD2 as D (6 bases). This CDR3 region has 17 residues. Trimming cost V 2 bases and J 2 bases, with 16 bases left between them. Germline lookup yields CDR1 MGHRA and CDR2 YSYEKL. This chain's CDR3 is CASSQLRTGEAYNEQFF. Here the CDR3 DNA reads TGCGCCAGCAGCCAATTACGCACGGGGGAAGCCTACAATGAGCAGTTCTTC.

Ten or more counts support this clonotype. In nucleotides, the CDR3 is TGCAGCGTTGTGGACAGTCTCCAAAAACTGTTTTTT. It translates to CSVVDSLQKLFF. The chain joins TRBV29-1 to TRBJ1-4, with D perhaps matching TRBD1 (6 bases). The CDR3 consists of 12 residues. CDR1 is SQVTM and CDR2 is ANQGSEA in the germline V gene. The germline V and J ends were trimmed by 4 bases and 9 bases, with 12 bases remaining between them.

In the case of this clonotype: This may be a read error: a much more frequent sequence differs by one nucleotide. The rearrangement links TRBV7-9 to TRBJ1-5, with D unclear. The CDR3 has 14 residues. The germline CDR1 and CDR2 sequences are SEHNR and FQNEAQ (reference sequence). The CDR3 DNA reads TGTGCCTGCAGCCTCAGACAAAAGGGACAGCCCCAGCATTTT. Translating gives CACSLRQKGQPQHF.